These 15 T cell receptor beta chains came from one sample sequenced in a study of CXCR3-negative and CXCR3-positive naive CD8 T cells. 5' RACE that incorporated UMI labels was used to prepare the TRB cDNA libraries. TCRdb re-called the 5' RACE reads; one entry per CDR3 protein, DNA not given. The repertoire table contains over 45,000 distinct CDR3 sequences. Source material: memory CD8+ T cells from blood. These receptors all come from a human donor in good health. Some clones in this sample may be carry-over from other donors' samples.

This sequence joins TRBV4-1 and TRBJ2-3. The V gene's germline CDR1 is MGHRA and CDR2 YSYEKL. This CDR3 is 15 amino acids long. CDR3 loop: CASSQVVLQSDTQYF.

Its frequency marks this clonotype as medium-sized. The chain links TRBV12-3 or TRBV12-4 to TRBJ2-5; the D gene TCRdb calls, TRBD1, cannot be checked with no DNA. The CDR3 has 12 residues. The chain's CDR3 is CASSDREETQYF.

This chain uses TRBV20-1 with TRBJ2-7; TCRdb calls TRBD1, which cannot be checked without DNA. CDR1 is DFQATT, CDR2 SNEGSKA, per germline (reference sequence). This CDR3 region has 13 residues. The CDR3 sequence: CSASGGRDYEQYF.

The chain uses TRBV7-2 and TRBJ2-2; the D gene TCRdb calls, TRBD1, cannot be checked with no DNA. There are 15 residues in the CDR3. Per the germline V gene, CDR1 is SGHTA and CDR2 is FQGNSA. The CDR3 sequence is CASSPGYFLTGELFF.

The V call is TRBV29-1, the J call TRBJ2-3; the D gene TCRdb calls, TRBD2, cannot be checked with no DNA. The CDR3 totals 15 residues. The germline CDR1 and CDR2 sequences are SQVTM and ANQGSEA. CDR3 residues: CSVRLPRLSTDTQYF.

The genes are TRBV3-1 and TRBJ1-1; the D call of TRBD1 rests on TCRdb alone, since no DNA is present to check it. This CDR3 spans 14 amino acids. Germline CDR1 is LGHDT and CDR2 is YNNKEL (reference sequence). This CDR3 is CASSQFARDTEAFF.

This chain uses TRBV6-5 with TRBJ1-4; the D call of TRBD1 rests on TCRdb alone, since no DNA is present to check it. CDR1 is MNHEY and CDR2 is SVGAGI in the germline V gene. CDR3 length equals 14 residues. The CDR3 here is CASRSGQTNEKLFF.

This chain connects TRBV5-1 to TRBJ2-3. This CDR3 has 12 residues. Germline CDR1 is SGHRS and CDR2 is YFSETQ. CDR3 in amino acids: CASSLEVDTQYF.

V usage is TRBV5-1 and J usage is TRBJ2-3; TCRdb's D call, TRBD1, is unchecked because there is no DNA. Germline CDR1 is SGHRS and CDR2 is YFSETQ. There are 16 residues in the CDR3. The CDR3: CASSPSAVPSPDTQYF.

The V call is TRBV29-1, the J call TRBJ2-1; there is no DNA to check the TCRdb D call of TRBD2. CDR1 and CDR2 (germline): SQVTM, ANQGSEA. The CDR3 is 13 amino acids. The CDR3 loop is CSGGLAGYNEQFF.

The chain joins TRBV6-5 to TRBJ2-1; the D call of TRBD2 rests on TCRdb alone, since no DNA is present to check it. Germline CDR1 MNHEY, CDR2 SVGAGI. The CDR3 is 13 residues long. CDR3 in amino acids: CASNLLGGDEQFF.

The chain joins TRBV7-8 to TRBJ2-7; no DNA is available, so the TRBD1 call from TCRdb remains unchecked. Per the germline V gene, CDR1 is SGHVS and CDR2 is FQNEAQ. The CDR3 length is 15 residues. Here the CDR3 reads CASSLAPRQLYEQYF.

This sequence joins TRBV15 and TRBJ2-5; lacking DNA, the TRBD1 call made by TCRdb goes unchecked. The CDR3 extends over 16 amino acids. The germline V gene has CDR1 LNHNV and CDR2 YYDKDF (reference sequence). The CDR3 here is CATSREVVSGGETQYF. Supplemented by reference TRBV15 and TRBJ2-5, the full variable domain reads DAMVIQNPRYQVTQFGKPVTLSCSQTLNHNVMYWYQQKSSQAPKLLFHYYDKDFNNEADTPDNFQSRRPNTSFCFLDIRSPGLGDTAMYLCATSREVVSGGETQYFGPGTRLLVL.

J is TRBJ2-7 and V is TRBV4-3. Per germline, CDR1 LGHNA and CDR2 YSLEER. The CDR3 has 14 residues. The CDR3 here is CASSQTGGSYEQYF.

The rearrangement links TRBV14 to TRBJ2-3; as DNA is missing, the TRBD1 call by TCRdb cannot be tested. CDR3 size: 17 residues. Germline V gene sequence: CDR1 SGHDN, CDR2 FVKESK. CDR3 in amino acids: CASSQDWVGRVGDTQYF.